What follows describes a single TCR beta chain. Its target is not known. This record comes from a study of beta chain features in type 1 diabetes. Points from the study as a whole: VDJ junctions sequenced from type 1 diabetes patients showed fewer insertions and more deletions. In comparison with healthy donors, patients had naive, central memory and Treg TCRB repertoires that appeared more similar. All four CD4+ subsets of Type 1 diabetes patients contained TCRB CDR3s that were moderately but significantly shorter.

What was sequenced were expressed TCRB transcripts, since all of the isolated RNA had been reverse transcribed. Sequencing was performed with immunoSEQ multiplex PCR; in TCRdb, only in-frame clones are kept and a portion is missing. The table has 95,000 to 150,000 clones, roughly 17% seen once. The specimen was central memory CD4+ T cells from blood. The TCR originated in a man aged 25 to 40 with type 1 diabetes.

CDR3 in amino acids: CASSYVPMDNEQFF. The CDR3 nucleotides read TGTGCCAGCAGCTATGTACCGATGGACAATGAGCAGTTCTTC. This chain uses TRBV7-2 with TRBJ2-1; D unresolved. The CDR3 has 14 residues. Germline-derived CDR1 and CDR2 are SGHTA and FQGNSA. Trimming shortened V by 4 bases and J by 5 bases, and 12 bases separated the two germline ends.